What follows are 28 T cell receptor beta chains derived from one specimen sequenced in a study of control samples from healthy donors and cancer patients. The protocol was immunoSEQ multiplex PCR, while the TCRdb copy is restricted to in-frame clones and leaves out a portion. The profile shows 150,000 to 200,000 clones, about 94% of them singletons. The sequenced sample consisted of blood. The receptor set was obtained from an older woman in good health.

The gene calls are TRBV19 and TRBJ2-1, with 11 bases matching TRBD2. There are 16 residues in the CDR3. The V gene end was trimmed by 7 bases and the J gene end by 7 bases; junction bases not matched to a gene: 12. Germline V gives CDR1 LNHDA, CDR2 SQIVND (reference sequence). The CDR3 spells CASTSRVAGGQNEQFF. The CDR3 region has the DNA TGTGCCAGTACCTCGAGGGTAGCGGGGGGGCAGAATGAGCAGTTCTTC.

This clone came up once. The chain employs TRBV19 and TRBJ1-6; D is ambiguous. Trimming removed 5 bases at V and 6 bases at J, with 20 bases between. The CDR3 runs 17 residues. Germline V lookup: CDR1 LNHDA, CDR2 SQIVND (reference sequence). The CDR3 spells CASSRPPRADFNSPLHF. CDR3 nucleotides: TGTGCCAGTAGTCGCCCCCCTCGCGCAGACTTTAATTCACCCCTCCACTTT.

This clone was counted once. The chain combines TRBV7-2 with TRBJ1-3, with TRBD1 matching 7 bases. Germline CDR1 SGHTA, CDR2 FQGNSA. This CDR3 has 15 amino acids. V dropped 2 bases and J dropped 3; count of bases not matched to a gene: 4. CDR3 loop: CASSLMTGSGNTIYF. DNA for the CDR3: TGTGCCAGCAGCTTAATGACAGGGAGTGGAAACACCATATATTTT.

The V call is TRBV5-8, the J call TRBJ2-2; 8 nucleotides match TRBD1. V lost 3 bases to trimming and J lost 4 bases; unmatched junction nucleotides: 5. The CDR3 totals 15 residues. CDR1 is SGHTS, CDR2 YDEGEE, per germline. CDR3 residues: CASSYQQGVTGELFF. The CDR3 DNA sequence: TGTGCCAGCAGCTATCAACAGGGGGTCACCGGGGAGCTGTTTTTT.

The chain combines TRBV6-2 or TRBV6-3 with TRBJ1-6, with D perhaps TRBD1 (5 bases). V lost 5 bases and J 9 bases, leaving 11 bases between the germline ends. The CDR3 is 13 amino acids. From germline, CDR1 is MNHEY and CDR2 SVGEGT. CDR3 in DNA: TGTGCCAGCAGTACTTCACAGGTTTCACCCCTCCACTTT. Translating gives CASSTSQVSPLHF.

The rearrangement links TRBV7-2 to TRBJ1-2; 8 bases fit TRBD1. Germline trimming cut 4 bases from V and 6 bases from J; bases unmatched to any gene: 10. Germline V gene sequence: CDR1 SGHTA, CDR2 FQGNSA. CDR3 length: 15 amino acids. CDR3 amino acids: CASSSVGQAKDGYTF. CDR3 in DNA: TGTGCCAGCAGCTCCGTGGGACAGGCTAAAGATGGCTACACCTTC. Full variable domain (rest looked up from reference TRBV7-2 and TRBJ1-2): GAGVSQSPSNKVTEKGKDVELRCDPISGHTALYWYRQSLGQGLEFLIYFQGNSAPDKSGLPSDRFSAERTGGSVSTLTIQRTQQEDSAVYLCASSSVGQAKDGYTFGSGTRLTVV.

This chain connects TRBV4-2 to TRBJ1-2, with D hard to call. Trimming shortened V by 2 bases and J by 1 base, and 5 bases separated the two germline ends. Germline loops: CDR1 LGHNA, CDR2 YNFKEQ. The CDR3 contains 13 residues. The CDR3 bases are TGTGCCAGCAGCCAAAGGGTTAACTATGGCTACACCTTC. It codes for CASSQRVNYGYTF.

In its sample, this clone was seen once. The rearrangement joins TRBV4-2 to TRBJ2-1; D not certain. Germline-derived CDR1 and CDR2 are LGHNA and YNFKEQ. This CDR3 contains 15 residues. V was trimmed by 0 bases and J by 3 bases, leaving 9 bases between them. CDR3 bases: TGTGCCAGCAGCCAAGAGAGAGACAACTACAATGAGCAGTTCTTC. Protein product: CASSQERDNYNEQFF.

V usage is TRBV6-6 and J usage is TRBJ2-7; a weak D match, TRBD2 (5 bases). Germline loops: CDR1 MNHNY, CDR2 SVGAGI (reference sequence). CDR3 length: 13 residues. Trimming pared 7 bases from V and 2 bases from J, leaving 12 bases between. The CDR3 coding sequence is TGTGCCAGCACCTCGTGGCGGGCCTACGAGCAGTACTTC. Its protein is CASTSWRAYEQYF.

This chain uses TRBV7-2 with TRBJ1-3, with unresolved D. The CDR3 has 13 amino acids. The V gene lost 4 bases and the J gene lost 0 bases, with 4 bases spanning the gap. Germline V gives CDR1 SGHTA, CDR2 FQGNSA. The CDR3: CASSSGSGNTIYF. In nucleotides, the CDR3 is TGTGCCAGCAGCTCGGGCTCTGGAAACACCATATATTTT.

V gene TRBV5-1 combines with J gene TRBJ2-3; the match to TRBD2 covers 8 bases. V trimming: 4 bases; J trimming: 1 base; junction bases outside the gene matches: 2. In germline, CDR1 is SGHRS, CDR2 YFSETQ. The CDR3 runs to 14 residues. The CDR3 DNA follows: TGCGCCAGCAGCACACTAGCGGGCACAGATACGCAGTATTTT. Translating gives CASSTLAGTDTQYF. Full variable domain (outside the CDR3, taken from reference TRBV5-1 and TRBJ2-3): KAGVTQTPRYLIKTRGQQVTLSCSPISGHRSVSWYQQTPGQGLQFLFEYFSETQRNKGNFPGRFSGRQFSNSRSEMNVSTLELGDSALYLCASSTLAGTDTQYFGPGTRLTVL.

The chain combines TRBV15 with TRBJ1-1; 7 positions agree with TRBD1. This CDR3 region has 13 residues. V was clipped by 5 bases and J by 1 base; unmatched bases: 1. The germline V gene encodes CDR1 LNHNV and CDR2 YYDKDF (reference sequence). CDR3 loop: CATSWDRNTEAFF. In DNA, the CDR3 is TGTGCCACCAGCTGGGACAGGAACACTGAAGCTTTCTTT.

The chain employs TRBV6-6 and TRBJ2-7; 9 bases agree with TRBD1. Germline V gene lookup returns CDR1 MNHNY and CDR2 SVGAGI (reference sequence). The CDR3 runs to 14 residues. V was clipped by 2 bases and J by 4 bases; unmatched bases: 3. The CDR3 region has the DNA TGTGCCAGCAGTTACGGGACAGGGTTTTACGAGCAGTACTTC. Residues: CASSYGTGFYEQYF.

This sequence joins TRBV29-1 and TRBJ2-3; D is possibly TRBD2 (7 bases). This CDR3 is built from 14 residues. Per the germline V gene, CDR1 is SQVTM and CDR2 is ANQGSEA. V shed 4 bases and J shed 5 bases, with 16 bases lying between them. In DNA form, the CDR3 reads TGCAGCGTTGCTGGGGGGGGCCGGGGAGATACGCAGTATTTT. Protein product: CSVAGGGRGDTQYF.

The gene calls are TRBV19 and TRBJ1-5; the D gene is possibly TRBD1 (5 bases). This CDR3 region has 15 residues. The germline V gene has CDR1 LNHDA and CDR2 SQIVND (reference sequence). The V gene lost 3 bases and the J gene lost 11 bases, with 20 bases spanning the gap. The CDR3: CASSMGGGSSMTQHF. The CDR3 bases are TGTGCCAGTAGTATGGGCGGGGGGTCCTCAATGACCCAGCATTTT.

This sequence joins TRBV7-6 and TRBJ2-5; TRBD1 might be the D (6 bases). The CDR3 covers 13 residues. Germline lookup yields CDR1 SGHVS and CDR2 FNYEAQ. Trimming shortened V by 3 bases and J by 4 bases, and 9 bases separated the two germline ends. CDR3 DNA sequence: TGTGCCAGCAGCTTTTCAGGGGTAGAGACCCAGTACTTC. Translating gives CASSFSGVETQYF.

The genes are TRBV9 and TRBJ2-3; TRBD2 matches 8 bases. CDR3 size: 16 residues. Unmatched junction bases numbered 5, after V lost 0 bases and J lost 2 bases. Germline assignment: CDR1 SGDLS and CDR2 YYNGEE. DNA for the CDR3: TGTGCCAGCAGCGTAGGTCACGGGGGGGTCACAGATACGCAGTATTTT. Translation: CASSVGHGGVTDTQYF.

This chain links TRBV19 with TRBJ1-6; D perhaps matches TRBD1 (6 bases). The germline V gene encodes CDR1 LNHDA and CDR2 SQIVND (reference sequence). This CDR3 region has 14 residues. Trimming cost V 8 bases and J 4 bases, with 12 bases left between them. DNA of the CDR3: TGTGCCAGTCAACAGGGATCGTATAATTCACCCCTCCACTTT. Its translation is CASQQGSYNSPLHF.

This CDR3 is CASSLKLAGFEQYF. CDR3 DNA: TGTGCCAGCAGCTTGAAACTAGCGGGGTTCGAGCAGTACTTC. The chain links TRBV5-6 to TRBJ2-7, with 10 bases aligning to TRBD2. Germline V lookup: CDR1 SGHDT, CDR2 YYEEEE. Losses at the gene ends were 1 base for V and 6 bases for J; bases not matched to a gene: 4. The CDR3 spans 14 residues.

This chain connects TRBV19 to TRBJ1-2; unclear D gene. Deletions cut 3 bases from V and 0 bases from J, with 14 bases between. The CDR3 runs to 16 residues. Germline values: CDR1 LNHDA, CDR2 SQIVND (reference sequence). This chain's CDR3 is CASSISPGRPNYGYTF. The CDR3 DNA reads as TGTGCCAGTAGTATTTCCCCCGGCAGGCCTAACTATGGCTACACCTTC. The variable domain in full, completed from reference TRBV19 and TRBJ1-2, reads DGGITQSPKYLFRKEGQNVTLSCEQNLNHDAMYWYRQDPGQGLRLIYYSQIVNDFQKGDIAEGYSVSREKKESFPLTVTSAQKNPTAFYLCASSISPGRPNYGYTFGSGTRLTVV.

The rearrangement uses TRBV10-3 and TRBJ1-6, with 9 bases fitting TRBD1. This CDR3 has 14 amino acids. V dropped 4 bases and J dropped 7; count of bases not matched to a gene: 2. The germline gives CDR1 ENHRY, CDR2 SYGVKD. The CDR3 loop reads CAISATGGNSPLHF. The CDR3 DNA sequence: TGTGCCATCAGTGCCACAGGGGGCAATTCACCCCTCCACTTT.

V and J are TRBV7-3 and TRBJ1-1; D possibly corresponds to TRBD1 (5 bases). The V gene's germline CDR1 is SGHTA and CDR2 FQGTGA. V was cut by 6 bases and J by 1 base, with 9 bases left in between. The CDR3 covers 13 residues. For the CDR3, the DNA is TGTGCCAGCAGTTATGGACAGAACACTGAAGCTTTCTTT. Translation: CASSYGQNTEAFF.

The chain recombines TRBV5-1 with TRBJ2-2; D possibly corresponds to TRBD2 (5 bases). The CDR3 extends over 16 amino acids. CDR1 SGHRS and CDR2 YFSETQ come from the germline V gene. V was clipped by 2 bases and J by 4 bases, with 15 bases between them. In nucleotides, the CDR3 is TGCGCCAGCAGCTTAAGGCTAGCCACTATCACCGGGGAGCTGTTTTTT. Translation: CASSLRLATITGELFF.

This clone came up once. The chain has TRBV30 and TRBJ2-7, with 7 bases that match TRBD1. In germline, CDR1 is GTSNPN, CDR2 SVGIG (reference sequence). The CDR3 spans 11 residues. The trim removed 7 bases at V and 5 bases at J, leaving 5 bases unmatched. This chain's CDR3 is CASQGVHEQYF. The CDR3 DNA reads TGTGCCTCCCAGGGGGTCCACGAGCAGTACTTC.

The chain is built from TRBV5-4 and TRBJ1-3; D perhaps matches TRBD1 (6 bases). The germline gives CDR1 SGHNT, CDR2 YYREEE (reference sequence). The CDR3 has 16 amino acids. The germline V and J ends were trimmed by 0 bases and 0 bases, with 10 bases remaining between them. CDR3 amino acids: CASSLEGGISGNTIYF. Written as DNA, the CDR3 is TGTGCCAGCAGCTTGGAAGGGGGGATCTCTGGAAACACCATATATTTT.

The CDR3 DNA follows: TGTGCCAGCAGCTTAGGGGGGCTAGATAATTCACCCCTCCACTTT. Amino acid sequence: CASSLGGLDNSPLHF. The gene calls are TRBV7-3 and TRBJ1-6; D may be TRBD1 (6 bases). Trimming left V 2 bases short and J 5 bases short, with 10 bases between. The germline V gene has CDR1 SGHTA and CDR2 FQGTGA. The CDR3 spans 15 residues.

This clone occurred once. The chain links TRBV27 to TRBJ2-3; 13 positions match TRBD2. This CDR3 comprises 16 residues. V shed 3 bases and J 2 bases; nucleotides not matched to a gene: 2. The V gene's germline CDR1 is MNHEY and CDR2 SMNVEV (reference sequence). The CDR3 DNA follows: TGTGCCAGCAGTTTGGGACTAGCGGGGATCACAGATACGCAGTATTTT. It codes for CASSLGLAGITDTQYF.

The chain combines TRBV2 with TRBJ1-5, with 9 nucleotides matching TRBD1. CDR1 SNHLY and CDR2 FYNNEI come from the germline V gene. J was trimmed by 5 bases and V by 6 bases; bases with no gene match: 11. The CDR3 runs to 16 residues. CDR3 coding DNA: TGTGCCAGCAGCCCGAACGGACAGGGGCTAGATCAGCCCCAGCATTTT. As protein: CASSPNGQGLDQPQHF.